This is a list of T cell receptor beta chains from one sample in a study of glioma-infiltrating T cells. TCRdb analysed the multiplex PCR reads with MiXCR anew, one entry per CDR3 protein. Found here are around 170,000 distinct CDR3 sequences, around 45% of them singletons; the top ten hold roughly 5.5%. Sequencing used glioma tissue, nonneoplastic brain tissue, or PBMCs (not recorded which). All receptors derive from a human donor with low-grade glioma or glioblastoma, undergoing nonglioma brain surgery, or in good health (not recorded which). Each CDR3 is given with its conserved first and last residue. D genes are given only for firm matches. Not all rows give a size; the values are once, few, many and, for expanded clones, a class.

d_call,clone_size,v_call,j_call,cdr3_nt,cdr3_aa
.,.,TRBV20-1,TRBJ1-3,TGCAGTGCTATATACCCACAGGTTCCAACTGGAAACACCATATATTTT,CSAIYPQVPTGNTIYF
.,.,TRBV28,TRBJ2-5,TGTGCCAGCATTCCCCGACTGGGAAACCAAGAGACCCAGTACTTC,CASIPRLGNQETQYF
TRBD1,many,TRBV18,TRBJ2-3,TGTGCCAGCTCACCAGGGACAGGGTGGTCAGATACGCAGTATTTT,CASSPGTGWSDTQYF
.,.,TRBV12-3/TRBV12-4,TRBJ2-1,.,CASSPFGGGASYNEQLF
.,many,TRBV6-1,TRBJ1-2,TGTGCCAGCAGTTCCGGCCAGGACAGCCTTCAGAGGGGCTACACCTTC,CASSSGQDSLQRGYTF
.,.,TRBV12-3/TRBV12-4,TRBJ2-7,TGTGCCAGCAGTTTGACGGGGGCGGTCAACGAGCAGTACTTC,CASSLTGAVNEQYF
.,many,TRBV20-1,TRBJ2-4,TGCAGTGCTAGAGATCCCGCGATAGTTGCAATTCAGTACTTC,CSARDPAIVAIQYF
.,.,TRBV29-1,TRBJ1-1,TGCAGCGTTGAATTGAAGAACACTGAAGCTTTCTTT,CSVELKNTEAFF
TRBD2,.,TRBV11-2,TRBJ2-3,TGTGCCAGCAGCTCGGGAGGGGGGTTCCCAGATACGCAGTATTTT,CASSSGGGFPDTQYF
TRBD1,few,TRBV19,TRBJ1-5,TGTGCCAGTAGTCCCCCAGGGGGCAGGAATCAGCCCCAGCATTTT,CASSPPGGRNQPQHF
.,many,TRBV6-1,TRBJ2-7,TGTGCCAGCAGTGTCCCCGTAATTTACGAGCAGTACTTC,CASSVPVIYEQYF
.,many,TRBV4-2,TRBJ1-2,TGTGCCAGCAGCCAATCGACAGGAGGAGACTATGGCTACACCTTC,CASSQSTGGDYGYTF
.,few,TRBV5-5,TRBJ2-1,TGTGCCAGCAGCTTAGCGGCAAGCAATGAGCAGTTCTTC,CASSLAASNEQFF
.,many,TRBV28,TRBJ1-4,TGTGCCAGCAGTCCCCGGCGGCCAGAGAGCAAACTGTTTTTT,CASSPRRPESKLFF
.,many,TRBV28,TRBJ2-5,TGTGCCAGCAAGTTTAACTCTCAAGAGACCCAGTACTTC,CASKFNSQETQYF
.,many,TRBV19,TRBJ1-5,TGTGCCAGTAGTATCGTCGACGAGACCCAGCATTTT,CASSIVDETQHF
.,many,TRBV7-6,TRBJ2-3,TGTGCCAGCAGCTCCTTCACAGATACGCAGTATTTT,CASSSFTDTQYF
TRBD1,.,TRBV6-2/TRBV6-3,TRBJ2-7,TGTGCCAGCAGGGCGACAGGGCCCACCCTCGAGCAGTACTTC,CASRATGPTLEQYF
TRBD1,many,TRBV2,TRBJ1-5,TGTGCCAGCATGAACGACAGGGATCAGCCCCAGCATTTT,CASMNDRDQPQHF
TRBD1,.,TRBV18,TRBJ2-1,TGTGCCAGCTCGGGGGACAGTTACGAGCGGTACTTC,CASSGDSYERYF
.,.,TRBV12-3/TRBV12-4,TRBJ1-3,TGTGCCAGCAGTAGCACCAGGGGCCTCAACACCATATATTTT,CASSSTRGLNTIYF
TRBD1,few,TRBV7-7,TRBJ2-3,TGTGCCAGCAGCCCAAGGACAGGGGGCAGCACAGATACGCAGTATTTT,CASSPRTGGSTDTQYF
.,.,TRBV20-1,TRBJ1-5,TGCAGTGCGAGACATTCTAATCAGACCAAGCATTTT,CSARHSNQTKHF
.,.,TRBV6-1,TRBJ2-7,TGTGCCATCAGCCGGGCTCCCTACGAGCAGTACTTC,CAISRAPYEQYF
.,.,TRBV20-1,TRBJ2-7,TGCAGTGCTCAGGAAGGGGAGGTGTCGTTAGAGCAGTACTTC,CSAQEGEVSLEQYF
.,.,TRBV3-1,TRBJ1-3,TGTGCCAGCAGCCACCGGGACCGTGGAAACACCATATATTTT,CASSHRDRGNTIYF
.,.,TRBV29-1,TRBJ1-3,TGCAGCGTCGGTGCCGCGGGAAACACCATATATTTT,CSVGAAGNTIYF
.,many,TRBV14,TRBJ2-5,TGTGCCAGCGGAAGGTCGGTGGAGACCCAGTACTTC,CASGRSVETQYF
.,few,TRBV11-3,TRBJ2-3,TGTGCCAGCAGCCTACTTCCCAGGGTGGGGCCAGATACGCAGTATTTT,CASSLLPRVGPDTQYF
TRBD1,.,TRBV7-9,TRBJ2-7,TGTGCCAGCAGCCCGGAACAGGGGGCGAGCGAGCAGTACTTC,CASSPEQGASEQYF
.,many,TRBV7-9,TRBJ1-1,TGTGCCAGCAGCCAAAGCAGTGGTCTCGCCACTGAAGCTTTCTTT,CASSQSSGLATEAFF
TRBD1,many,TRBV28,TRBJ2-7,TGTGCCAGCAGTTTGTGGGACAGGGGCTACGAGCAGTACTTC,CASSLWDRGYEQYF
TRBD2,.,TRBV28,TRBJ2-5,TGTGCCGGCAGTTTTCAGACGCAAGCGGGAAATCAAGAGACCCAGTACTTC,CAGSFQTQAGNQETQYF
.,.,TRBV20-1,TRBJ2-6,TGCAGTGCTAGAGATACCGAGGCCAACGTCCTGACTTTC,CSARDTEANVLTF
.,many,TRBV7-9,TRBJ1-2,TGTGCCAGCAGCTTGTCCAACGGATACTATGGCTACACCTTC,CASSLSNGYYGYTF